This TCR beta chain was identified in a study of shared clonotypes between healthy human individuals. The repertoire was sequenced with immunoSEQ multiplex PCR; TCRdb's copy has only in-frame clones and lacks some. The sample has roughly 2.1 million clones; around 93% are singletons. Positive CCR7 selection of CD45RO-negative cells yielded the naive CD8 cells, and terminally differentiated effector memory CD45RA+ cells were excluded. The receptor's source is a man aged 18 to 30 in good health. Some clones in this sample may be carry-over from other donors' samples. The sequencing sample was made of naive CD8+ T cells from PBMCs.

CDR3 sequence reads: CASSQEYQVGYEQYF. The CDR3 DNA reads as TGCGCCAGCAGCCAAGAATACCAGGTAGGGTACGAGCAGTACTTC. The chain links TRBV4-1 to TRBJ2-7; D not certain. The V gene's germline CDR1 is MGHRA and CDR2 YSYEKL. Deletions cut 0 bases from V and 4 bases from J, with 13 bases between. CDR3 length: 15 residues.